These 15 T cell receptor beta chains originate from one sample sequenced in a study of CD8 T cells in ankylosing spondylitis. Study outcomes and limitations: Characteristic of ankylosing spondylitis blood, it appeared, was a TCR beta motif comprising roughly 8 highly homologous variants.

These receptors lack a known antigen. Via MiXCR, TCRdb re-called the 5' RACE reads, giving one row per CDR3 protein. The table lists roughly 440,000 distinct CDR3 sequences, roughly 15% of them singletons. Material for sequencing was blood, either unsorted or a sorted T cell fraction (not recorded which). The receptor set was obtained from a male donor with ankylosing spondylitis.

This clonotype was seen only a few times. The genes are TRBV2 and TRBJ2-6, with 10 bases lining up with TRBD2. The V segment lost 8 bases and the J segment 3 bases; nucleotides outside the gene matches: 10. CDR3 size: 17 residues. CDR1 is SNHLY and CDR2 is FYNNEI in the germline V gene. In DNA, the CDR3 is TGTGCCAGCGAGACTAGCGGGCGTCAGTATGGGGCCAACGTCCTGACTTTC. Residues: CASETSGRQYGANVLTF.

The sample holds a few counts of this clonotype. The CDR3 loop is CSARTDRETQYF. In nucleotides, the CDR3 is TGCAGTGCTAGGACGGACAGGGAGACCCAGTACTTC. This chain uses TRBV20-1 with TRBJ2-5; 7 positions match TRBD1. The CDR3 has 12 residues. The germline CDR1 and CDR2 sequences are DFQATT and SNEGSKA (reference sequence). Unmatched junction bases numbered 3, after V lost 3 bases and J lost 5 bases.

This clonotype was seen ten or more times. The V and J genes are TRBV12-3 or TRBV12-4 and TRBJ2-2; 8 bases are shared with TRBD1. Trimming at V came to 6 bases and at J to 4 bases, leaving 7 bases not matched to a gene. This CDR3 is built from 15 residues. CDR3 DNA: TGTGCCAGCAGCCGACAGGGGCCCTCCACCGGGGAGCTGTTTTTT. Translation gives CASSRQGPSTGELFF.

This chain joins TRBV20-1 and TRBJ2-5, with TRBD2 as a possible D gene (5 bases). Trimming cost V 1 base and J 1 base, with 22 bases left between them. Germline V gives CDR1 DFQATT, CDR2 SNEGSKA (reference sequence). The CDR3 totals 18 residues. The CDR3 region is CSARVLRAVGRAQETQYF. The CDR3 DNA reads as TGCAGTGCTAGAGTCCTCCGGGCCGTTGGGCGGGCCCAAGAGACCCAGTACTTC.

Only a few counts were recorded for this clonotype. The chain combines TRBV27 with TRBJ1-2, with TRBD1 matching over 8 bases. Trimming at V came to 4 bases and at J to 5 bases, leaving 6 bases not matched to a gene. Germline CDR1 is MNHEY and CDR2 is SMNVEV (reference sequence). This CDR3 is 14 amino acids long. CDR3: CASSSSRTGYGYTF. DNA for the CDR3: TGTGCCAGCAGTTCATCGAGGACAGGGTATGGCTACACCTTC.

The CDR3 bases are TGCGCCAGCAGCTTGCGGGGAGGGACTTCCTACGAGCAGTACTTC. Its translation: CASSLRGGTSYEQYF. The chain is built from TRBV5-1 and TRBJ2-7; 7 positions agree with TRBD2. V was clipped by 1 base and J by 1 base; unmatched bases: 5. Germline V lookup: CDR1 SGHRS, CDR2 YFSETQ. There are 15 residues in the CDR3.

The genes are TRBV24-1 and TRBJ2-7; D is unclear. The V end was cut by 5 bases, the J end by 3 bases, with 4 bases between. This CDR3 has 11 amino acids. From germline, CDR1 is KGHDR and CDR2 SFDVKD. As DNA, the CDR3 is TGTGCCACCAGTGGGGGCTACGAGCAGTACTTC. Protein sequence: CATSGGYEQYF.

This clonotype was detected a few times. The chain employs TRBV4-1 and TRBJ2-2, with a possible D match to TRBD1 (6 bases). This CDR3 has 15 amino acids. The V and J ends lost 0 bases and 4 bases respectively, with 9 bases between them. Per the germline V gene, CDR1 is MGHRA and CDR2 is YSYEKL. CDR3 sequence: CASSQEGQRTGELFF. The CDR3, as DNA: TGCGCCAGCAGCCAAGAAGGACAGCGCACCGGGGAGCTGTTTTTT.

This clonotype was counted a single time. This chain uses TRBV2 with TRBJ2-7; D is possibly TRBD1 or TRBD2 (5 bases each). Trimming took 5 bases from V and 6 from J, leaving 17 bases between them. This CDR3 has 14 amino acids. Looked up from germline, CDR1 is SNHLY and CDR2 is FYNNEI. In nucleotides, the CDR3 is TGTGCCAGCAGTTCTACGGGGCAGGTGGGCGAGCAGTACTTC. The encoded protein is CASSSTGQVGEQYF.

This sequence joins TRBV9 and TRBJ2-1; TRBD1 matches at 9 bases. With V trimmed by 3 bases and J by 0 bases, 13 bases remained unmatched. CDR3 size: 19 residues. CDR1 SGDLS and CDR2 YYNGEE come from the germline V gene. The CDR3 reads CASSARTGEFYGSYNEQFF. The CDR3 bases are TGTGCCAGCAGCGCCCGGACAGGGGAATTTTATGGCTCCTACAATGAGCAGTTCTTC.

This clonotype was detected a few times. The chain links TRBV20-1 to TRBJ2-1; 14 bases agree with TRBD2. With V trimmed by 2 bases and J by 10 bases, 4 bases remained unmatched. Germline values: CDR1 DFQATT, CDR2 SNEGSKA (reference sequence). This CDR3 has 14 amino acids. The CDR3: CSARLRTSGGEQFF. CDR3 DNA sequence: TGCAGTGCTAGACTCCGGACTAGCGGGGGGGAGCAGTTCTTC.

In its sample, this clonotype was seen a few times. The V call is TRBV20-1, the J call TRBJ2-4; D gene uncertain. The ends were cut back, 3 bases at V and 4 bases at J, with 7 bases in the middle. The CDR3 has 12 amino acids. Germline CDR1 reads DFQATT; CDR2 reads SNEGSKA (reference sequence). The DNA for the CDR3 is TGCAGTGCTAGTAGTGGAAAAAACATTCAGTACTTC. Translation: CSASSGKNIQYF.

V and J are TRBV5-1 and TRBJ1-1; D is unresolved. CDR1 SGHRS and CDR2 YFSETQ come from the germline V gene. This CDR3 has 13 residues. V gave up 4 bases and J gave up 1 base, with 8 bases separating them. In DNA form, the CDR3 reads TGCGCCAGCAGCCCTACAAGGAACACTGAAGCTTTCTTT. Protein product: CASSPTRNTEAFF.

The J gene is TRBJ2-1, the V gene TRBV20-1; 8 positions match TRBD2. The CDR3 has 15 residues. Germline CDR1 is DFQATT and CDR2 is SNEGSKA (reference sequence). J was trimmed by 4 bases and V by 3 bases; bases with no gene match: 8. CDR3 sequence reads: CSARWPSGPYNEQFF. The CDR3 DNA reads TGCAGTGCTAGGTGGCCTAGCGGGCCGTACAATGAGCAGTTCTTC.

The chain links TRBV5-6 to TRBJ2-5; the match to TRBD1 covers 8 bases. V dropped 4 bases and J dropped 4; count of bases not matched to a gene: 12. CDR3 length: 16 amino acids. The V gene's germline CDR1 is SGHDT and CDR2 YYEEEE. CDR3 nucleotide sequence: TGTGCCAGCAGCGGGCGGACAGGGTCGGAGGGAGAGACCCAGTACTTC. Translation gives CASSGRTGSEGETQYF.